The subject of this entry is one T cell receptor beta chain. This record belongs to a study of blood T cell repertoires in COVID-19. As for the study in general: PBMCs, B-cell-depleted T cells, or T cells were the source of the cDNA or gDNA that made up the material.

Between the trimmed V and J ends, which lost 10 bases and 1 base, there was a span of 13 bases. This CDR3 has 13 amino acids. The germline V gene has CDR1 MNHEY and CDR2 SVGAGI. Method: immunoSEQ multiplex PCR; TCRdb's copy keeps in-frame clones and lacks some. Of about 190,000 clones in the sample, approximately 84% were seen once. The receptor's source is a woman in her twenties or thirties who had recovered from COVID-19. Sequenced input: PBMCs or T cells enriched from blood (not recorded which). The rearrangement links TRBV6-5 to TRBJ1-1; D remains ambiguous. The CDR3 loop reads CATSLGENTEAFF. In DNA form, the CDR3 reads TGTGCCACCAGCCTCGGGGAGAACACTGAAGCTTTCTTT.